The table lists the clone carrying this TCR beta chain with a few counts. What it binds is unknown. This sample is drawn from a study of cytomegalovirus exposure and HLA in healthy donors. This CDR3 has 16 residues. Trimming cost V 3 bases and J 1 base, with 16 bases left between them. CDR1 and CDR2 from the germline V gene are KGHSH and LQKENI. Nominally healthy donors were sampled, though unrecorded immune exposures were likely. Overall study findings and caveats: Earlier results showed most TCR beta V segments being productive about 90% or about 30% of the time.

The PCR employed 60 Vbeta primers together with 13 Jbeta primers. Clones were sequenced by immunoSEQ multiplex PCR, and TCRdb holds only the in-frame ones, with some missing. The sample yields under 100,000 clones, 10% seen once. This chain connects TRBV18 to TRBJ2-7; D perhaps matches TRBD1 (6 bases). This sequence was found in a man in his sixties in good health and CMV-seropositive. The sample comprised PBMCs. The CDR3 spells CASSPQGGTGSYEQYF. CDR3 in DNA: TGTGCCAGCTCACCGCAAGGGGGTACCGGATCCTACGAGCAGTACTTC.